This T cell receptor (beta chain) was recorded in a study of CD8 T cells in ankylosing spondylitis. Study-wide findings and caveats: Roughly eight highly homologous variants made up a TCR beta motif that seemed to typify ankylosing spondylitis blood.

TCRdb reanalysed the 5' RACE reads using MiXCR and keeps one entry per CDR3 protein. The sample lists 300,000 to 400,000 distinct CDR3 sequences, 20% to 25% occurring once. This CDR3 has 18 residues. V dropped 0 bases and J dropped 3; count of bases not matched to a gene: 13. The germline CDR1 and CDR2 sequences are LGHNA and YNFKEQ. In its sample, this clonotype was seen a few times. Its antigen is as yet unknown. Sequencing was carried out using blood, either unsorted or a sorted T cell fraction (not recorded which). V and J are TRBV4-2 and TRBJ1-1, with 7 bases fitting TRBD1. The TCR originated in a male donor with ankylosing spondylitis. DNA of the CDR3: TGTGCCAGCAGCCAAGAACTCGGACAGGTTTATCCTTACACTGAAGCTTTCTTT. Residues: CASSQELGQVYPYTEAFF.